Reported below is one T cell receptor (beta chain). What it binds is unknown. This entry comes from a study of cytomegalovirus exposure and HLA in healthy donors. Study conclusions and caveats: The majority of TCR sequences were rare, yet some public TCRs appeared in many donors. As confirmed in vitro, a few CMV-associated chains were specific for CMV antigens.

Only in-frame clones appear in the TCRdb table, and some are missing; sequencing was by immunoSEQ multiplex PCR. The data hold around 300,000 clones, with just over 85% observed a single time. This CDR3 region has 14 residues. Germline assignment: CDR1 ENHRY and CDR2 SYGVKD. After removal of 3 bases from V and 3 bases from J, the junction contained 2 bases not matched to a gene. The V gene is TRBV10-3, the J gene TRBJ1-1, with 9 positions matching TRBD1. The clonotype comes from a woman between 18 and 29 years old in good health and CMV-seronegative. The sample taken for sequencing was PBMCs. The CDR3 is CAISDRDRDTEAFF. DNA for the CDR3: TGTGCCATCAGTGACCGGGACAGGGACACTGAAGCTTTCTTT.